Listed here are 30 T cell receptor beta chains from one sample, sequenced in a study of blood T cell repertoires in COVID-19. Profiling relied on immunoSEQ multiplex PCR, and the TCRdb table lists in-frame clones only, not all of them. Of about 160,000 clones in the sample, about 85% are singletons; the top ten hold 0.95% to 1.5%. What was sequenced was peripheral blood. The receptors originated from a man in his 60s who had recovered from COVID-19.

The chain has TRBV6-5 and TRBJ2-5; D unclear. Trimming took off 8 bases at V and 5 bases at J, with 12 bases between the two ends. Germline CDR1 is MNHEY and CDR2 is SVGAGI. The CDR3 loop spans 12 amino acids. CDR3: CASFSLWETQYF. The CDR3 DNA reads TGTGCCAGCTTCTCCCTATGGGAGACCCAGTACTTC.

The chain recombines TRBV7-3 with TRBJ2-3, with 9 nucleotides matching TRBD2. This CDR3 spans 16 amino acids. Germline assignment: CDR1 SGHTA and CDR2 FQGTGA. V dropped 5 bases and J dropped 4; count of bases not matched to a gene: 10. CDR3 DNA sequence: TGTGCCAGCAGCCCCTCCGGGACTAGCTGGTCAGATACGCAGTATTTT. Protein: CASSPSGTSWSDTQYF.

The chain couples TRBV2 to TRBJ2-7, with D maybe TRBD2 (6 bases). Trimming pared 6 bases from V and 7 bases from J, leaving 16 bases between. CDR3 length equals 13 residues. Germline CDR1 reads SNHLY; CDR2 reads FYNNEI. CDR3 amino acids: CASSPPSAGEQYF. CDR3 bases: TGTGCCAGCAGCCCCCCCTCAGCGGGTGAGCAGTACTTC.

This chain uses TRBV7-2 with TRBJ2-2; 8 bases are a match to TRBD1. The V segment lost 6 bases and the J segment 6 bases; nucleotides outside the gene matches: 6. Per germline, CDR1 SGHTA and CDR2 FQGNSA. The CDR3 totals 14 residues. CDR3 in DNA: TGTGCCAGCAGGGAACAACAGGGGGCCGGGGAGCTGTTTTTT. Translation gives CASREQQGAGELFF.

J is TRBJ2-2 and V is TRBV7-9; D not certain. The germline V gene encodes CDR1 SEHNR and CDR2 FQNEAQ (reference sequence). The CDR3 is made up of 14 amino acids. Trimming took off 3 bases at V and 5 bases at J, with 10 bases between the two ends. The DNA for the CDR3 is TGTGCCAGCAGCTTTGGGCAGACGACCGGGGAGCTGTTTTTT. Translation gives CASSFGQTTGELFF.

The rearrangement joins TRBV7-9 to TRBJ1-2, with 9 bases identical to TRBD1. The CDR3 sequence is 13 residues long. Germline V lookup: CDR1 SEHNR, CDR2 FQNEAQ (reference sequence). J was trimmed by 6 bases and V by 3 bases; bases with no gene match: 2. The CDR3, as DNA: TGTGCCAGCAGCTTTACAGGGGGCGATGGCTACACCTTC. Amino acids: CASSFTGGDGYTF.

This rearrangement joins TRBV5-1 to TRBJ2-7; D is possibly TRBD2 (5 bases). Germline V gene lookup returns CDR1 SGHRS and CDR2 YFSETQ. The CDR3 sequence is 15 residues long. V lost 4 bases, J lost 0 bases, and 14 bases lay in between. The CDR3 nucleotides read TGCGCCAGCAGCCCTGGCTCCGGGGTCTCCTACGAGCAGTACTTC. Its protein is CASSPGSGVSYEQYF.

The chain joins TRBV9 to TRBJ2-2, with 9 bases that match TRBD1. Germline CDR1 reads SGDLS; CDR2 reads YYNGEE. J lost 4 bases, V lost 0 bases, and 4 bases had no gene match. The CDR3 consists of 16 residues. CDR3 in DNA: TGTGCCAGCAGCGTAGGGGGGACAGGGTCCACCGGGGAGCTGTTTTTT. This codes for CASSVGGTGSTGELFF. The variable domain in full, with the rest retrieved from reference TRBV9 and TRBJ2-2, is DSGVTQTPKHLITATGQRVTLRCSPRSGDLSVYWYQQSLDQGLQFLIQYYNGEERAKGNILERFSAQQFPDLHSELNLSSLELGDSALYFCASSVGGTGSTGELFFGEGSRLTVL.

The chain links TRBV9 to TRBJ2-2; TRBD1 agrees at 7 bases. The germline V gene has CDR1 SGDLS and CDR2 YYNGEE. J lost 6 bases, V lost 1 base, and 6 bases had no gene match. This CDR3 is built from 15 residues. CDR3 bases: TGTGCCAGCAGCGTACTAATAACAGGGGCCGGGGAGCTGTTTTTT. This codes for CASSVLITGAGELFF.

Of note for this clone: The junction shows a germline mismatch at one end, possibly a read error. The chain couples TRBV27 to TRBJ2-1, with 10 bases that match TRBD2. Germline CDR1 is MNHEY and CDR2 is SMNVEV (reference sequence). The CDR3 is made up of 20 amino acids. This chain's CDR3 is CASSPRQGLLAGASNNEQFF. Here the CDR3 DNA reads TGTGCCAGCAGTCCACGACAGGGACTTCTAGCGGGGGCCTCCAACAATGAGCAGTTCTTC.

The CDR3 bases are TGCGCCAGCAGCCCCAGCGGGGGGGCCGTGACCCAGTACTTC. The encoded protein is CASSPSGGAVTQYF. V usage is TRBV5-1 and J usage is TRBJ2-5, with 10 bases lining up with TRBD2. CDR3 length: 14 residues. J was trimmed by 7 bases and V by 4 bases; bases with no gene match: 7. CDR1 is SGHRS and CDR2 is YFSETQ in the germline V gene.

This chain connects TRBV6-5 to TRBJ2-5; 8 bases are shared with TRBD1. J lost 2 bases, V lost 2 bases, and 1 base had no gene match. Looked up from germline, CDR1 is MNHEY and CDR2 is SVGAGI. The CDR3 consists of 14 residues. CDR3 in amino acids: CASSYRQGQETQYF. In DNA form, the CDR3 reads TGTGCCAGCAGTTACCGACAGGGGCAAGAGACCCAGTACTTC.

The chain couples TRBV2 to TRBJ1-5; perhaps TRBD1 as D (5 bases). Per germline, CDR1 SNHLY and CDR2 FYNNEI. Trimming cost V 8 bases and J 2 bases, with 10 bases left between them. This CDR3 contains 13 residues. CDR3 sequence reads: CASPLQGNQPQHF. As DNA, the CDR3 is TGTGCCAGCCCTCTACAGGGCAATCAGCCCCAGCATTTT.

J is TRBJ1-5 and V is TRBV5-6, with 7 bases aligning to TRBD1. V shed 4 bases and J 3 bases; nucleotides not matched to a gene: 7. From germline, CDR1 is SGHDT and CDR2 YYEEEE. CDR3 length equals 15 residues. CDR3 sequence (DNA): TGTGCCAGCAGCCTCGCCGACAGGGCCAATCAGCCCCAGCATTTT. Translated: CASSLADRANQPQHF.

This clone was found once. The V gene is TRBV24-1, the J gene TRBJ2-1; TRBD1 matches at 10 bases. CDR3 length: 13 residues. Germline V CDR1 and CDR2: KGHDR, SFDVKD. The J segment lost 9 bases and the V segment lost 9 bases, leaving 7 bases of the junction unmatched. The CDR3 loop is CATSGTGVGEQFF. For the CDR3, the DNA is TGTGCCACCTCCGGGACAGGGGTCGGTGAGCAGTTCTTC.

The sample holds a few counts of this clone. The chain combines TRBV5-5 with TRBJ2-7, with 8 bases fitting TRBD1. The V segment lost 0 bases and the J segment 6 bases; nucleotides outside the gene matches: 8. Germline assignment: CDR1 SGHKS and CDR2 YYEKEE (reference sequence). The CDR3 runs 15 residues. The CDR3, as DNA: TGTGCCAGCAGCTTGGAGAGACAGGGGACCTCCGAGCAGTACTTC. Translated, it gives CASSLERQGTSEQYF.

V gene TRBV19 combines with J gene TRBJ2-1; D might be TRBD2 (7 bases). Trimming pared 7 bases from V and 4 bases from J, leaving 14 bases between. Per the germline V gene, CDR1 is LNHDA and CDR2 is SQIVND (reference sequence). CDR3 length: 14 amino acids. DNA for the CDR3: TGTGCCAGTATTGGGGGGGCCTCTTACAATGAGCAGTTCTTC. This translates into CASIGGASYNEQFF.

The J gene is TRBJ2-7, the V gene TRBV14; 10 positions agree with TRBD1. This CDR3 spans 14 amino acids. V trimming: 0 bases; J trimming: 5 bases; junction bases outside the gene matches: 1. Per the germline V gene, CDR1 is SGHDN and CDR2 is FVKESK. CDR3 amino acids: CASSQEGTGDEQYF. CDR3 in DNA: TGTGCCAGCAGCCAAGAAGGGACAGGGGACGAGCAGTACTTC.

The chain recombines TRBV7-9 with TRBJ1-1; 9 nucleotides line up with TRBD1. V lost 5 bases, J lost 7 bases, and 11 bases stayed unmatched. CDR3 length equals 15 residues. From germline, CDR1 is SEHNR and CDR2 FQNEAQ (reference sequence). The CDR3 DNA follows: TGTGCCAGCAGCCCACAACAGGGGGCGTGGAATGAAGCTTTCTTT. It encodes CASSPQQGAWNEAFF.

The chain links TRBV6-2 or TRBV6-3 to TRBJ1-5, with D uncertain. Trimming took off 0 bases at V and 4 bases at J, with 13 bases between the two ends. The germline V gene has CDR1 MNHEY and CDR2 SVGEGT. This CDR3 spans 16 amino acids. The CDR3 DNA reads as TGTGCCAGCAGTTACTCGAATGGCAGGCTAAATCAGCCCCAGCATTTT. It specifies CASSYSNGRLNQPQHF.

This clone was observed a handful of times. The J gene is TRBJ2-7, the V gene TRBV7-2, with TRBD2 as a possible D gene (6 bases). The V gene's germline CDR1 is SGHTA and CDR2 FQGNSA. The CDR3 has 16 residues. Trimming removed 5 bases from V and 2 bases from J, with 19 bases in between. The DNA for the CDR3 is TGTGCCAGCAGCGCAAACCGCGGAGGGACGACCTACGAGCAGTACTTC. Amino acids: CASSANRGGTTYEQYF.

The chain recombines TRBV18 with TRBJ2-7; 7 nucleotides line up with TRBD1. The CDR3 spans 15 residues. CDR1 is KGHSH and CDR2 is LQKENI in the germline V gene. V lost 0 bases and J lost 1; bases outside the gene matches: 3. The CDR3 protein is CASSPPGTASYEQYF. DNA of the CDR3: TGTGCCAGCTCACCACCTGGGACAGCTTCCTACGAGCAGTACTTC.

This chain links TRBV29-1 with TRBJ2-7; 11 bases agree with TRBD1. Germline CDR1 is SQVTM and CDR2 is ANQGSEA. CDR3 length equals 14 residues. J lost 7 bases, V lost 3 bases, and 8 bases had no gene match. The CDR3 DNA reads TGCAGCGTTGATCTTGGACAGGGGGCGAATGAGCAGTACTTC. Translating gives CSVDLGQGANEQYF.

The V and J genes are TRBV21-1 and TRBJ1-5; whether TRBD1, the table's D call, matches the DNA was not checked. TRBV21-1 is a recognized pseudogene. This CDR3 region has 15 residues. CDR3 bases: TGTGCCAGCCGACAGGACAGGGGGACTAATCAGCCCCAGCATTTT. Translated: CASRQDRGTNQPQHF.

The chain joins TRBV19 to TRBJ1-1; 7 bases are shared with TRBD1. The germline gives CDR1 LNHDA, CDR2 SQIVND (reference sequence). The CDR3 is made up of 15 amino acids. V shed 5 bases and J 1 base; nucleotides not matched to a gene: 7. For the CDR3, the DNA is TGTGCCAGTAGTCCCCCGGGACAGCCGAACACTGAAGCTTTCTTT. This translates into CASSPPGQPNTEAFF.

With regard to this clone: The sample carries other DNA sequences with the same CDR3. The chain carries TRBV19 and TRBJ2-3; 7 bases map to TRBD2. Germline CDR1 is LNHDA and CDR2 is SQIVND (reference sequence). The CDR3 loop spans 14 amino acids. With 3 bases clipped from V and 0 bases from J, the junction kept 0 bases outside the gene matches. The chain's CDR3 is CASSIGGSTDTQYF. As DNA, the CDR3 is TGTGCCAGTAGTATCGGGGGGAGCACAGATACGCAGTATTTT.

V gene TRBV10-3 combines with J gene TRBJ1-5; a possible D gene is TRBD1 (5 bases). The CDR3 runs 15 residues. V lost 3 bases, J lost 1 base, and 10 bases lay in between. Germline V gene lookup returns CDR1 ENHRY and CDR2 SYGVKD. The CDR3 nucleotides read TGTGCCATCAGTGACCCTCAGGGAAGCAATCAGCCCCAGCATTTT. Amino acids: CAISDPQGSNQPQHF.

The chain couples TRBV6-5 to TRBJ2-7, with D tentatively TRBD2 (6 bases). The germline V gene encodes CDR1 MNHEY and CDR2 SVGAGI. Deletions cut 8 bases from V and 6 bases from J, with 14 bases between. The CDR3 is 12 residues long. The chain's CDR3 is CASETRFGEQYF. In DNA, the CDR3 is TGTGCCAGCGAGACTAGATTTGGCGAGCAGTACTTC.

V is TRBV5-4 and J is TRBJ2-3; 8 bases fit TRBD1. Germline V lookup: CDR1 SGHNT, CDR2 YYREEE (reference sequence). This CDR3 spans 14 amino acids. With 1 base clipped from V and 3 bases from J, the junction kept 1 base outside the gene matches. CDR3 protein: CASSLRTGTDTQYF. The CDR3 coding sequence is TGTGCCAGCAGCTTGAGGACAGGGACAGATACGCAGTATTTT. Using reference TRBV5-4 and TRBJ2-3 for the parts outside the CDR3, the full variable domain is ETGVTQSPTHLIKTRGQQVTLRCSSQSGHNTVSWYQQALGQGPQFIFQYYREEENGRGNFPPRFSGLQFPNYSSELNVNALELDDSALYLCASSLRTGTDTQYFGPGTRLTVL.

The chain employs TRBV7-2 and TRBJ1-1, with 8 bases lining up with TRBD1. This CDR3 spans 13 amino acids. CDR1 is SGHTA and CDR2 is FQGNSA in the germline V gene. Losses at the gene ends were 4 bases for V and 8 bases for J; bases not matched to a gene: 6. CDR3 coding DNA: TGTGCCAGCAGCTCGGACAGGGAACGCGAAGCTTTCTTT. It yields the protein CASSSDREREAFF.